Sequencing of this T cell receptor (beta chain) was carried out in a study of T cells after posttransplantation cyclophosphamide. Produced via immunoSEQ multiplex PCR; TCRdb's table is partial and in-frame only. This sample has some 10,000 clones, each found more than once. This clone was picked up many times. Its antigen is currently unknown. Whole-study results and caveats: Later blood repertoires were often dominated by clones from the donor CD8+ memory compartment.

Busulfan-fludarabine conditioning, marrow transplant, and cyclophosphamide on days +3 and +4 were administered. J lost 4 bases, V lost 4 bases, and 5 bases had no gene match. The CDR3 is made up of 15 amino acids. Germline CDR1 is SGHKS and CDR2 is YYEKEE (reference sequence). This TCR was recovered from a female patient aged 40-50 years who received an allogeneic stem cell transplant from a related donor, was CMV-positive, and had no GVHD. Some T cells may be supplied by the graft donor. Sequenced here: PBMCs, sampled after allogeneic stem cell transplant with posttransplant cyclophosphamide. V is TRBV5-5 and J is TRBJ2-5; 12 bases match TRBD2. The CDR3 is CASSPGLAGLETQYF. DNA for the CDR3: TGTGCCAGCAGCCCCGGACTAGCGGGGCTAGAGACCCAGTACTTC.